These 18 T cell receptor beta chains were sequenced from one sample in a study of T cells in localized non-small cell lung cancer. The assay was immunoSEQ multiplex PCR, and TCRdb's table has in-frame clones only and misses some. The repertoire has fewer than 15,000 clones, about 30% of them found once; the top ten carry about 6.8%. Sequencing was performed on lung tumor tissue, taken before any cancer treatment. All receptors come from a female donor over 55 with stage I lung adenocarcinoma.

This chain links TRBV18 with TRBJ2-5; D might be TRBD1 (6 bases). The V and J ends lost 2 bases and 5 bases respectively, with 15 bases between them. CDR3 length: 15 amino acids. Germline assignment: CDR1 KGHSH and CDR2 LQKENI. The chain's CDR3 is CASSPTPGARETQYF. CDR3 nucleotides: TGTGCCAGCTCACCAACGCCAGGGGCTAGGGAGACCCAGTACTTC.

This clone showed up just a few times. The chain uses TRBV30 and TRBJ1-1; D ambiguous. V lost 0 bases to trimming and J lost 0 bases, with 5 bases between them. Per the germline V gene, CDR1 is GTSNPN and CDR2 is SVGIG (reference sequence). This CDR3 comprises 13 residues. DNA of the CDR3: TGTGCCTGGAGTGTACTTGTGAACACTGAAGCTTTCTTT. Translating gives CAWSVLVNTEAFF. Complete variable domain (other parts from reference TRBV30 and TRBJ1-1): SQTIHQWPATLVQPVGSPLSLECTVEGTSNPNLYWYRQAAGRGLQLLFYSVGIGQISSEVPQNLSASRPQDRQFILSSKKLLLSDSGFYLCAWSVLVNTEAFFGQGTRLTVV.

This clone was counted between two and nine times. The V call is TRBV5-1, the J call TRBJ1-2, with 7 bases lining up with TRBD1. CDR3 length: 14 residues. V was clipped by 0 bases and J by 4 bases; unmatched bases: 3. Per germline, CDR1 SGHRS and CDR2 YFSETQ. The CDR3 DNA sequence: TGCGCCAGCAGCTTGGGGACAGGAGGCTATGGCTACACCTTC. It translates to CASSLGTGGYGYTF.

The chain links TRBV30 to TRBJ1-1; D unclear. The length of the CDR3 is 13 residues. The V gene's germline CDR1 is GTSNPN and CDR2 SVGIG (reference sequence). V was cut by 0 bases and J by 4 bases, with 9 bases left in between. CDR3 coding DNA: TGTGCCTGGAGTGTTAGTAAGGTCACTGAAGCTTTCTTT. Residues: CAWSVSKVTEAFF.

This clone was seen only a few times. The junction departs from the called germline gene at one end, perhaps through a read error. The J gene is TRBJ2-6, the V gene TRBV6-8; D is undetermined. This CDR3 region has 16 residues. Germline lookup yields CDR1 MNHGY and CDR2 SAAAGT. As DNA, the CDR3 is TGTGCCAGCAGTGACTCTATGAGCTCTGGGGCCAACGTCCTGACTTTC. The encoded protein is CASSDSMSSGANVLTF.

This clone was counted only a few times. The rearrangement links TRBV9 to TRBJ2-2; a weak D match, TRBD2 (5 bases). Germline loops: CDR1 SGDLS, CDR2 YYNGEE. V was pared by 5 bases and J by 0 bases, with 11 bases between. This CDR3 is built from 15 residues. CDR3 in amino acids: CASSARASNTGELFF. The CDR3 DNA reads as TGTGCCAGCAGTGCGAGGGCCTCGAACACCGGGGAGCTGTTTTTT.

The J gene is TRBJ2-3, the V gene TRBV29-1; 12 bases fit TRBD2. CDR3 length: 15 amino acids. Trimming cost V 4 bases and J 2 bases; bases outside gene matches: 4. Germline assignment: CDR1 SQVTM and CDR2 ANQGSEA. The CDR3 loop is CSVVGTSGPTDTQYF. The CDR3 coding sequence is TGCAGCGTTGTGGGGACTAGCGGGCCCACAGATACGCAGTATTTT.

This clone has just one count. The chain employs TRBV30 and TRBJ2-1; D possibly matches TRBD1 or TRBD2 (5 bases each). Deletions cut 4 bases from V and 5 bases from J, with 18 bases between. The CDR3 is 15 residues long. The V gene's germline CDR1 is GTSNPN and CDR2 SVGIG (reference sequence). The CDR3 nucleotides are TGTGCCTGGATTAACCGGGACGCTTTGCACAATGAGCAGTTCTTC. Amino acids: CAWINRDALHNEQFF.

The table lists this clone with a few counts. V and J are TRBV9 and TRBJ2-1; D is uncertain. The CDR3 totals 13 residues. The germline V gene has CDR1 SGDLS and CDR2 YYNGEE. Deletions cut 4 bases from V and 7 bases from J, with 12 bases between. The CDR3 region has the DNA TGTGCCAGCAGCCCACGGGCCCCTAATGAGCAGTTCTTC. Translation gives CASSPRAPNEQFF.

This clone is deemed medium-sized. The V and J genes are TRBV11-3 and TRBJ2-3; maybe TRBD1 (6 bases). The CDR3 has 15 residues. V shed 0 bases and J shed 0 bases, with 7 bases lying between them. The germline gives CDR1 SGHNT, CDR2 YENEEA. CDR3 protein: CASSLDGQSTDTQYF. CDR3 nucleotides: TGTGCCAGCAGCTTAGATGGACAGAGCACAGATACGCAGTATTTT.

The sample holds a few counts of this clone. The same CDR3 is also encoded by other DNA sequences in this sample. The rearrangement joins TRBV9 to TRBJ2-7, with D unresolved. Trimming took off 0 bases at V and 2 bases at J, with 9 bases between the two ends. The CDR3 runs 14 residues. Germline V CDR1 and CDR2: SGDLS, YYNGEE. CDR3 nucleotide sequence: TGTGCCAGCAGCGTAGGTCCAGATACCTACGAGCAGTACTTC. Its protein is CASSVGPDTYEQYF. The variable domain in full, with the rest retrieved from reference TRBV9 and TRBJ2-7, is DSGVTQTPKHLITATGQRVTLRCSPRSGDLSVYWYQQSLDQGLQFLIQYYNGEERAKGNILERFSAQQFPDLHSELNLSSLELGDSALYFCASSVGPDTYEQYFGPGTRLTVT.

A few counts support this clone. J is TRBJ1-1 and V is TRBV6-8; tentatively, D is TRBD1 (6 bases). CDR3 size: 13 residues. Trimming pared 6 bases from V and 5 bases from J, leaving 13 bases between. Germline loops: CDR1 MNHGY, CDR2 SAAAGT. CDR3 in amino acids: CASRAGGATEAFF. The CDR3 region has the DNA TGTGCCAGCAGAGCCGGGGGGGCGACTGAAGCTTTCTTT.

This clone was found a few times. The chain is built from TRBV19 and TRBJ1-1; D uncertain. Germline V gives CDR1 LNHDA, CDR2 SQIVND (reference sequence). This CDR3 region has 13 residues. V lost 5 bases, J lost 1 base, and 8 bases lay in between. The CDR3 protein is CASSPWGNTEAFF. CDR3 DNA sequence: TGTGCCAGTAGTCCTTGGGGGAACACTGAAGCTTTCTTT.

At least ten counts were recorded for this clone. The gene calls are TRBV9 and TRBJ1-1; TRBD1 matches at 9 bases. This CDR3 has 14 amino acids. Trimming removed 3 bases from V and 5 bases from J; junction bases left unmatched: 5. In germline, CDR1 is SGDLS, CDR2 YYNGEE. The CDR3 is CASSEQGAGTEAFF. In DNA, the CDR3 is TGTGCCAGCAGCGAACAGGGGGCTGGGACTGAAGCTTTCTTT.

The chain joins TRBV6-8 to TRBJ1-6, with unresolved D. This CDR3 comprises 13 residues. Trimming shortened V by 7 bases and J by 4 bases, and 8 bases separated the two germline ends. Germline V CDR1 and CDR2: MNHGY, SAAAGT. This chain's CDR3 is CASIRGYNSPLHF. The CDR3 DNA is TGTGCCAGCATACGGGGTTATAATTCACCCCTCCACTTT.

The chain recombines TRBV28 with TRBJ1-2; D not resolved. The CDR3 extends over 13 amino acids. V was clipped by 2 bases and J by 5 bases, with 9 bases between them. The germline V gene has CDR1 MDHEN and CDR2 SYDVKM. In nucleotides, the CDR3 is TGTGCCAGCAGTTTAGGTAGGACTTATGGCTACACCTTC. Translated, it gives CASSLGRTYGYTF.

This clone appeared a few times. The chain's CDR3 is CASSPPPGGDGYTF. DNA for the CDR3: TGTGCCAGCAGCCCCCCGCCAGGGGGTGATGGCTACACCTTC. The chain is built from TRBV11-3 and TRBJ1-2; TRBD1 matches at 7 bases. V gave up 5 bases and J gave up 6 bases; unmatched junction bases: 9. The CDR3 consists of 14 residues. Germline CDR1 reads SGHNT; CDR2 reads YENEEA.

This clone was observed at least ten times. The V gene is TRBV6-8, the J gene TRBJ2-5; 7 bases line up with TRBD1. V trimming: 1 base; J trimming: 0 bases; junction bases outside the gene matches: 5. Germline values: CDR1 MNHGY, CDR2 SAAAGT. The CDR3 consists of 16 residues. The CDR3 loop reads CASSYWGQRNQETQYF. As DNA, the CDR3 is TGTGCCAGCAGTTACTGGGGACAGCGTAACCAAGAGACCCAGTACTTC.